The sequence of this TCR beta chain was determined in a study of blood T cell repertoires in COVID-19. V lost 0 bases, J lost 8 bases, and 14 bases lay in between. This CDR3 has 14 amino acids. CDR1 and CDR2 (germline): SGDLS, YYNGEE. As handled by the study authors: Nucleated cell number was recorded as an estimate derived from reference gene primer amplification. Produced via immunoSEQ multiplex PCR; TCRdb's table is partial and in-frame only. The DNA gave D and trimming, while V, J and clone size come from that table. The repertoire has 65,000 to 75,000 clones, 80% to 85% of them found once; the top ten carry approximately 15%.

The receptor's source is an elderly man with acute or convalescent COVID-19. The sequencing input was peripheral blood. The chain employs TRBV9 and TRBJ1-2; D not certain. As DNA, the CDR3 is TGTGCCAGCAGCGTAGCTCCGGGGTTCGAAGGCTACACCTTC. Amino acid sequence: CASSVAPGFEGYTF.